Detailed here is one T cell receptor (beta chain). No antigen is known for it. V was shortened by 5 bases and J by 5 bases, with 15 bases between the two germline ends. CDR3 size: 14 residues. The germline V gene has CDR1 MDHEN and CDR2 SYDVKM. The data are from a study of PD-L1 blockade in urothelial cancer. Study in general: Twenty-five of 29 patients were males with bladder-origin urothelial cancer. Peripheral blood specimens exhibited a median yield of roughly 140,000 T cells.

Study-level findings and limits: Expansion of tumor-associated blood clones at 3 weeks was greater in durable-benefit patients.

Each patient contributed between 1 and 8 total time points of blood mononuclear cells, pretreatment and during treatment. The data were produced by immunoSEQ multiplex PCR, yet TCRdb's version contains in-frame clones alone and is incomplete. The sample comprises about 70,000 clones, around 84% of which are singletons, and 4.7% rests with the top ten. The rearrangement uses TRBV28 and TRBJ2-5; possibly TRBD2 for D (6 bases). The receptor was isolated from a man in his sixties or seventies with urothelial cancer. The sample was PBMCs, taken around atezolizumab (anti-PD-L1) treatment. For the CDR3, the DNA is TGTGCCAGCAGTACATCGGGACTCACGGAGACCCAGTACTTC. This codes for CASSTSGLTETQYF.